These 5 T cell receptor beta chains originate from one sample sequenced in a study of regulatory T cells in long-lasting Graves disease. Described time point: persistent/refractory GD, antithyroid drugs over 5 years with positive TRAb. Extracted RNA from PBMCs served as the source of the TCR library. Arm-PCR of CDR3 regions with iRepertoire HTBI primers generated TCR beta libraries. TCRdb used MiXCR to reprocess the multiplex PCR reads, holding one entry per CDR3 protein. The table lists approximately 500,000 distinct CDR3 sequences, approximately 21% of them singletons. The starting material was peripheral blood mononuclear cells (PBMCs), obtained when the disease was refractory, from a patient treated with antithyroid drugs. The source is a female donor with Graves disease.

CDR3 loop: CASSWEAYEQYF. CDR3 nucleotide sequence: TGTGCCAGCAGCTGGGAGGCCTACGAGCAGTACTTC. The chain has TRBV7-9 and TRBJ2-7, with D perhaps matching TRBD2 (6 bases). This CDR3 is 12 amino acids long. Trimming pared 4 bases from V and 2 bases from J, leaving 6 bases between. Germline V gene lookup returns CDR1 SEHNR and CDR2 FQNEAQ (reference sequence).

The J gene is TRBJ1-5, the V gene TRBV6-1; 10 nucleotides align to TRBD1. The CDR3 has 15 residues. V dropped 10 bases and J dropped 6; count of bases not matched to a gene: 12. CDR1 MNHNS and CDR2 SASEGT come from the germline V gene. CDR3: CATLPGGTGAQPQHF. CDR3 coding DNA: TGTGCCACCCTGCCTGGGGGGACAGGGGCTCAGCCCCAGCATTTT.

The chain joins TRBV3-1 to TRBJ2-2; TRBD1 is a possible D gene (5 bases). The CDR3 covers 15 residues. The germline gives CDR1 LGHDT, CDR2 YNNKEL (reference sequence). V gave up 1 base and J gave up 6 bases, with 12 bases separating them. The CDR3 sequence: CASSQALLGAGELFF. CDR3 in DNA: TGTGCCAGCAGCCAAGCACTGTTAGGGGCCGGGGAGCTGTTTTTT.

This clonotype was found many times. The chain links TRBV28 to TRBJ2-2, with no clear D. This CDR3 has 12 residues. Germline CDR1 reads MDHEN; CDR2 reads SYDVKM. Trimming took 6 bases from V and 6 from J, leaving 8 bases between them. The chain's CDR3 is CASSPVAGELFF. Here the CDR3 DNA reads TGTGCCAGCAGCCCGGTTGCCGGGGAGCTGTTTTTT.

This clonotype has a count of ten or more. This rearrangement joins TRBV5-1 to TRBJ1-2, with 8 bases aligning to TRBD1. CDR3 size: 15 residues. Germline CDR1 SGHRS, CDR2 YFSETQ. The V gene end was trimmed by 3 bases and the J gene end by 8 bases; junction bases not matched to a gene: 12. The CDR3 nucleotides are TGCGCCAGCAGCTCCCCCGCAGGGGGCACGGGAGGCTACACCTTC. This gives the protein CASSSPAGGTGGYTF.